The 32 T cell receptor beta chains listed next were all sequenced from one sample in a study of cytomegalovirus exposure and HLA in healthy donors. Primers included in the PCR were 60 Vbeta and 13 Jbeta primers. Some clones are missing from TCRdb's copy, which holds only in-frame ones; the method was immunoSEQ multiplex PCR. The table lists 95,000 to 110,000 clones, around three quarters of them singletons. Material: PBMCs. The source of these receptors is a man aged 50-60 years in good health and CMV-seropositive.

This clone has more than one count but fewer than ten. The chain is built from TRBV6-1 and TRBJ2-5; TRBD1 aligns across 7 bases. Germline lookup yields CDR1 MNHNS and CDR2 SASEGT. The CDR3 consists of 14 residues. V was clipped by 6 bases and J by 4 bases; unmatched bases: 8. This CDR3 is CASRGQLGGETQYF. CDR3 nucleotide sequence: TGTGCCAGCAGGGGACAGTTAGGAGGAGAGACCCAGTACTTC.

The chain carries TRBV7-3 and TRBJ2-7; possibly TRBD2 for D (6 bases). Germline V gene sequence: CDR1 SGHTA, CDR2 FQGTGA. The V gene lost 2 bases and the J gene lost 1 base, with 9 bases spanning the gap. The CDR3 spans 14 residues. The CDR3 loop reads CASSLGAGSYEQYF. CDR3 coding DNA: TGTGCCAGCAGCTTAGGGGCGGGGTCCTACGAGCAGTACTTC.

As DNA, the CDR3 is TGTGCCAGTAGTATAGAACCGAAAACAGGGGGCTCCTACAATGAGCAGTTCTTC. Its protein product is CASSIEPKTGGSYNEQFF. The V call is TRBV19, the J call TRBJ2-1, with TRBD1 matching 8 bases. CDR3 length equals 18 residues. Germline values: CDR1 LNHDA, CDR2 SQIVND (reference sequence). The trim removed 0 bases at V and 0 bases at J, leaving 7 bases unmatched. Variable domain in full (rest from reference TRBV19 and TRBJ2-1): DGGITQSPKYLFRKEGQNVTLSCEQNLNHDAMYWYRQDPGQGLRLIYYSQIVNDFQKGDIAEGYSVSREKKESFPLTVTSAQKNPTAFYLCASSIEPKTGGSYNEQFFGPGTRLTVL.

In nucleotides, the CDR3 is TGTGCCAGCAGTTTATCAGACTGGAGTGAAAAACTGTTTTTT. Amino acid sequence: CASSLSDWSEKLFF. The chain combines TRBV28 with TRBJ1-4, with no clear D. This CDR3 has 14 amino acids. Trimming stripped 1 base from V and 7 bases from J, with 10 bases between. In germline, CDR1 is MDHEN, CDR2 SYDVKM.

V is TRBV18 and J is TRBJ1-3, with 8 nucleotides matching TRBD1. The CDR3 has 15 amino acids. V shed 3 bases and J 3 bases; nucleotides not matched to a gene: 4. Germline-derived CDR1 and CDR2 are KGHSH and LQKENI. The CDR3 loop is CASSPGGQGGNTIYF. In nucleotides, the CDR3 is TGTGCCAGCTCACCTGGAGGACAGGGTGGAAACACCATATATTTT.

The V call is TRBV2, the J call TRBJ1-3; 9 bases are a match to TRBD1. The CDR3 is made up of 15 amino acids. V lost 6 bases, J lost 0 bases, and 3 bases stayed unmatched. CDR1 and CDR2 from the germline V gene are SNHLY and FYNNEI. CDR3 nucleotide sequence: TGTGCCAGCAGCGGGACAGGGTACTCTGGAAACACCATATATTTT. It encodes CASSGTGYSGNTIYF.

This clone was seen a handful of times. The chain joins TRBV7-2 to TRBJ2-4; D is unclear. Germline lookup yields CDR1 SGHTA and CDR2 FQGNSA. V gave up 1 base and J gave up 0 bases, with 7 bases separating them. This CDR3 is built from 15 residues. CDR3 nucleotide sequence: TGTGCCAGCAGCTTAGTAGCAGTAGCCAAAAACATTCAGTACTTC. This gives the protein CASSLVAVAKNIQYF.

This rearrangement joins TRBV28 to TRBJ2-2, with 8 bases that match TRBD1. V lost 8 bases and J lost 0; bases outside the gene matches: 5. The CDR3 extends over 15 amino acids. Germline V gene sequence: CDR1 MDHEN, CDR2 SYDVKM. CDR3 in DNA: TGTGCCAGCCGAATGGGACAGGCGAACACCGGGGAGCTGTTTTTT. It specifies CASRMGQANTGELFF.

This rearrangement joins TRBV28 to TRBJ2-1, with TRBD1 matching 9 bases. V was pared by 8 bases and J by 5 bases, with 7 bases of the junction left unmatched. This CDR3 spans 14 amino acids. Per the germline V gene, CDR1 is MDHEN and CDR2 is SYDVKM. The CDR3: CASLTGGRNNEQFF. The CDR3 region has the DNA TGTGCCAGCCTCACAGGGGGCAGGAACAATGAGCAGTTCTTC. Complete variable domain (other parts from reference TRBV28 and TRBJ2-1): DVKVTQSSRYLVKRTGEKVFLECVQDMDHENMFWYRQDPGLGLRLIYFSYDVKMKEKGDIPEGYSVSREKKERFSLILESASTNQTSMYLCASLTGGRNNEQFFGPGTRLTVL.

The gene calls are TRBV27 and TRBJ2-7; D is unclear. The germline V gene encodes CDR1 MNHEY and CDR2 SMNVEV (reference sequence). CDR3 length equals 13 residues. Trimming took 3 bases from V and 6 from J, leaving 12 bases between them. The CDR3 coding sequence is TGTGCCAGCAGTTTGGCACATCGCGGCGAGCAGTACTTC. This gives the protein CASSLAHRGEQYF.

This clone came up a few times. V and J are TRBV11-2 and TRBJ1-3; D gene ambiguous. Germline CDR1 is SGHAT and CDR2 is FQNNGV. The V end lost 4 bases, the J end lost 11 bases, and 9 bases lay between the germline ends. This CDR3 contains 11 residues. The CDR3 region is CASSSRGPIYF. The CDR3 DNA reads TGTGCCAGCAGCTCCAGAGGCCCCATATATTTT.

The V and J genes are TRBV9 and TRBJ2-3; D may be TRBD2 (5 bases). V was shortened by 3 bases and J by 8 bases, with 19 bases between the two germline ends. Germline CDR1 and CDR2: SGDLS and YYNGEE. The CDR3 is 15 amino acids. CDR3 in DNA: TGTGCCAGCAGCGGTTCCCCTCCCCCGGGATCTACGCAGTATTTT. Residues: CASSGSPPPGSTQYF.

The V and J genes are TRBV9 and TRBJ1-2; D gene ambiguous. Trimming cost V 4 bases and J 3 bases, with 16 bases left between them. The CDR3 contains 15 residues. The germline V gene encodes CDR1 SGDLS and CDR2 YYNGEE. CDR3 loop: CASSSLGEHYYGYTF. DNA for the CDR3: TGTGCCAGCAGCTCCCTAGGAGAGCACTACTATGGCTACACCTTC.

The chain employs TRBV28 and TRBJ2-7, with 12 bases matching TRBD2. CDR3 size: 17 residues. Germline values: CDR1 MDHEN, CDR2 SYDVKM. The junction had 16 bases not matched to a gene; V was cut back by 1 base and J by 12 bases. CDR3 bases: TGTGCCAGCAGTTTATCTCGGACTAGCGGGATAGTAAGGGCAAGGTACTTC. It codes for CASSLSRTSGIVRARYF.

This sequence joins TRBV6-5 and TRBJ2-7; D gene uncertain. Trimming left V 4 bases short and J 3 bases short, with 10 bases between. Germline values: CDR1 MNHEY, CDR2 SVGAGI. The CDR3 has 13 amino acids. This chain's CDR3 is CASSLGWFYEQYF. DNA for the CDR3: TGTGCCAGCAGTTTGGGCTGGTTCTACGAGCAGTACTTC.

The CDR3 region is CASSEYRNTIYF. For the CDR3, the DNA is TGTGCCAGCAGTGAATACAGAAACACCATATATTTT. The rearrangement joins TRBV6-1 to TRBJ1-3; D unresolved. CDR1 and CDR2 (germline): MNHNS, SASEGT. V gave up 2 bases and J gave up 5 bases, with 4 bases separating them. This CDR3 region has 12 residues.

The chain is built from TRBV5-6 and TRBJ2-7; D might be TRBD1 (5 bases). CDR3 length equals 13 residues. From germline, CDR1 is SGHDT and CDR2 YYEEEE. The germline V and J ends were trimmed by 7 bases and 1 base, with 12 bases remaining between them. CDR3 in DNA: TGTGCCAGCTCCCTCAGGGCATCCTACGAGCAGTACTTC. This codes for CASSLRASYEQYF.

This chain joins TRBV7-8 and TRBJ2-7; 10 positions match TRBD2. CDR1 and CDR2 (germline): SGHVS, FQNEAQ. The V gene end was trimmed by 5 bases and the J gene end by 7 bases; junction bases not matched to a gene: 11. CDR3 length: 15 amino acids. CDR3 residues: CASSERGLARAEQYF. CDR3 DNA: TGTGCCAGCAGCGAGAGGGGACTAGCGAGAGCTGAGCAGTACTTC.

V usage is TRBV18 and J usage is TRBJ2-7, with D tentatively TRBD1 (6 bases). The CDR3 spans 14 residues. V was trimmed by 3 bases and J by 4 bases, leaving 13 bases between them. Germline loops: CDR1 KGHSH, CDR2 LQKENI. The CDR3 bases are TGTGCCAGCTCACCCCCGGGACACAATTACGAGCAGTACTTC. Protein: CASSPPGHNYEQYF.

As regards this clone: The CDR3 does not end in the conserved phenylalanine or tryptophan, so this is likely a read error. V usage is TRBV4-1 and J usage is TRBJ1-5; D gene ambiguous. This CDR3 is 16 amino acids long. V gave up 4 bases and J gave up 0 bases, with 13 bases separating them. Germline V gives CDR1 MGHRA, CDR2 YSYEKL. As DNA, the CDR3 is TGCGCCAGCAGCCCACCGGGAGGGATTAGCAATCAGCCCCAGCATTCT. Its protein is CASSPPGGISNQPQHS.

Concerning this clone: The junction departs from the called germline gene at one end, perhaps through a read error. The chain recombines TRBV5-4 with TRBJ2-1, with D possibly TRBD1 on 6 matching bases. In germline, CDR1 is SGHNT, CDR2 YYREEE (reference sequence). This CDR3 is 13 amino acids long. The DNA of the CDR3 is TGCGCCAGCAGCCAGGGGCACTACAATGAGCAGTTCTTC. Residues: CASSQGHYNEQFF.

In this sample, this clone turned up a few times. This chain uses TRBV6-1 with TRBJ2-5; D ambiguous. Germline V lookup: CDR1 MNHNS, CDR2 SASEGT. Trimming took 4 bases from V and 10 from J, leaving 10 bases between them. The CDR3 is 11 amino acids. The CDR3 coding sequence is TGTGCCAGCAGTGTCGCCCGGTTCCAGTACTTC. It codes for CASSVARFQYF.

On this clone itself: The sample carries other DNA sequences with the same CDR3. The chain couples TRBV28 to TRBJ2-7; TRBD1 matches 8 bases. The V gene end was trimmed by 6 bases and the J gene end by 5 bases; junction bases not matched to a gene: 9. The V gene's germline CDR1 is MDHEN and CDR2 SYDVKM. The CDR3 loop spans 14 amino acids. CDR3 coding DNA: TGTGCCAGCAGGGGCCGACAGGGGATAAACGAGCAGTACTTC. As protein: CASRGRQGINEQYF.

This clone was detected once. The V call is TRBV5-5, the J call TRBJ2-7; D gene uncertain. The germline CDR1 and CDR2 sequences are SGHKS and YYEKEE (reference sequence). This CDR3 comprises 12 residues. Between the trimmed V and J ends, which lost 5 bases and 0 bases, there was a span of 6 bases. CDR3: CASRPTSYEQYF. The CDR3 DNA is TGTGCCAGCAGACCTACCTCCTACGAGCAGTACTTC.

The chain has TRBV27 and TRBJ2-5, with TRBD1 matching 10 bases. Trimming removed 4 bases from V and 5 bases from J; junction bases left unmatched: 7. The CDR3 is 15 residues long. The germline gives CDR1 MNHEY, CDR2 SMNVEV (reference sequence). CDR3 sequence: CASSSPGTGVETQYF. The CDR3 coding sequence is TGTGCCAGCAGTTCACCCGGGACAGGGGTGGAGACCCAGTACTTC.

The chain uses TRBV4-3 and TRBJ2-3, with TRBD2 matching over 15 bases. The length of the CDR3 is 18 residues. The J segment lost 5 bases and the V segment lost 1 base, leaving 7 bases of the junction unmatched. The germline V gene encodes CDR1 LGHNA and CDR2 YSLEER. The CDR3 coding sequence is TGCGCCAGCAGCCAAGGCCGGACTAGCGGGAGGGCCAGAGATACGCAGTATTTT. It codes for CASSQGRTSGRARDTQYF.

The CDR3 spells CASSSAGTGGHEQYF. In nucleotides, the CDR3 is TGTGCCAGCAGTTCTGCCGGGACAGGGGGACACGAGCAGTACTTC. The chain links TRBV2 to TRBJ2-7; 11 bases map to TRBD1. The length of the CDR3 is 15 residues. CDR1 and CDR2 (germline): SNHLY, FYNNEI. J gave up 5 bases and V 5 bases, and 8 bases lay outside the gene matches. The entire variable domain, with the rest obtained from reference TRBV2 and TRBJ2-7, is as follows: EPEVTQTPSHQVTQMGQEVILRCVPISNHLYFYWYRQILGQKVEFLVSFYNNEISEKSEIFDDQFSVERPDGSNFTLKIRSTKLEDSAMYFCASSSAGTGGHEQYFGPGTRLTVT.

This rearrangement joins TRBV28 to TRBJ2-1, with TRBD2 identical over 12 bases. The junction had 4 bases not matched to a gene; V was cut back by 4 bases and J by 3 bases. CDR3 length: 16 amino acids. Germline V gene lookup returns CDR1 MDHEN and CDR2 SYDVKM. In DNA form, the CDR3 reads TGTGCCAGCAGTTCACCTAGCGGGAGGGGCTACAATGAGCAGTTCTTC. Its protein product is CASSSPSGRGYNEQFF.

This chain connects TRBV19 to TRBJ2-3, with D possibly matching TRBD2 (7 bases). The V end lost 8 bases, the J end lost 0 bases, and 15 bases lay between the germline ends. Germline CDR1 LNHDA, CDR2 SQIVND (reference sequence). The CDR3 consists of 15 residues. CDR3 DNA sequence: TGTGCCAGTCGCCTTCGGGGGGCTAGCACAGATACGCAGTATTTT. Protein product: CASRLRGASTDTQYF.

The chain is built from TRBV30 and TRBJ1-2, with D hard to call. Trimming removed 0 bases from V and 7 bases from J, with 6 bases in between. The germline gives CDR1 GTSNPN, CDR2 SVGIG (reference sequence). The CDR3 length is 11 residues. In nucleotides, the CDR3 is TGTGCCTGGAGTGTTACGGGTGGCTACACCTTC. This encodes CAWSVTGGYTF. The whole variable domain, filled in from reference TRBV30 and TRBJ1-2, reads SQTIHQWPATLVQPVGSPLSLECTVEGTSNPNLYWYRQAAGRGLQLLFYSVGIGQISSEVPQNLSASRPQDRQFILSSKKLLLSDSGFYLCAWSVTGGYTFGSGTRLTVV.

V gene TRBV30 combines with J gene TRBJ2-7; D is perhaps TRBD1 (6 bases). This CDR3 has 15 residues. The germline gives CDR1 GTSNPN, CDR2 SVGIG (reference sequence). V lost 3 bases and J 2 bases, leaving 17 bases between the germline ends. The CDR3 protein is CAWRAPGRGTYEQYF. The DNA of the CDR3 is TGTGCCTGGAGAGCCCCGGGCAGGGGAACCTACGAGCAGTACTTC.

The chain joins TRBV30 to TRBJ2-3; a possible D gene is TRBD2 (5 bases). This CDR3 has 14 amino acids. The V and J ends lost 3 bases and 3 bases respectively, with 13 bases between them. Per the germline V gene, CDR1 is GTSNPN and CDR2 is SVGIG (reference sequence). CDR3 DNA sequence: TGTGCCTGGAGCCAGGTTAGCGAGACAGATACGCAGTATTTT. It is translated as CAWSQVSETDTQYF.